Presented here are 27 T cell receptor beta chains from one specimen sequenced in a study of T cells in tumors after PD-1 blockade. The table came from immunoSEQ multiplex PCR; TCRdb's copy has only in-frame clones and leaves some out. The sample has about 15,000 clones, around 79% seen once. Sample: PBMCs, taken after anti-PD-1 treatment. These receptor sequences come from a human donor with basal cell carcinoma.

The rearrangement uses TRBV7-9 and TRBJ2-3; D uncertain. Germline CDR1 reads SEHNR; CDR2 reads FQNEAQ (reference sequence). Trimming stripped 2 bases from V and 3 bases from J, with 15 bases between. The CDR3 contains 16 residues. The CDR3 loop is CASSLPRSERTDTQYF. Written as DNA, the CDR3 is TGTGCCAGCAGCTTACCTAGAAGCGAGAGGACAGATACGCAGTATTTT. The full variable domain, in which reference TRBV7-9 and TRBJ2-3 provide the parts outside the CDR3, is DTGVSQNPRHKITKRGQNVTFRCDPISEHNRLYWYRQTLGQGPEFLTYFQNEAQLEKSRLLSDRFSAERPKGSFSTLEIQRTEQGDSAMYLCASSLPRSERTDTQYFGPGTRLTVL.

The V call is TRBV5-1, the J call TRBJ2-1; 7 nucleotides align to TRBD1. V gave up 1 base and J gave up 10 bases; unmatched junction bases: 8. The CDR3 length is 14 residues. Germline lookup yields CDR1 SGHRS and CDR2 YFSETQ. In DNA, the CDR3 is TGCGCCAGCAGCTTGACCAATACAGGGGCCGAGCAGTTCTTC. Protein sequence: CASSLTNTGAEQFF.

The chain is built from TRBV12-1 and TRBJ2-7; TRBD1 is the table's D call, not checked against the DNA. TRBV12-1 is noted as a pseudogene. CDR3 length equals 13 residues. The CDR3 loop reads CASSFDRPYEQYF. Here the CDR3 DNA reads TGTGCCAGCAGCTTCGACAGACCCTACGAGCAGTACTTC.

This chain uses TRBV19 with TRBJ2-1; D perhaps matches TRBD2 (7 bases). Between the trimmed V and J ends, which lost 5 bases and 13 bases, there was a span of 18 bases. Germline V lookup: CDR1 LNHDA, CDR2 SQIVND (reference sequence). CDR3 length: 13 amino acids. In DNA, the CDR3 is TGTGCCAGTAGTGGGGGCGGGGGCTTCGACCAGTTCTTC. Translating gives CASSGGGGFDQFF.

This clone has a single count. This chain connects TRBV27 to TRBJ2-7; TRBD2 is a possible D gene (5 bases). V was trimmed by 6 bases and J by 4 bases, leaving 16 bases between them. The germline V gene encodes CDR1 MNHEY and CDR2 SMNVEV (reference sequence). The CDR3 is 14 amino acids. The CDR3 DNA follows: TGTGCCAGCAGAACGACGGTCCGGGGATACGAGCAGTACTTC. It specifies CASRTTVRGYEQYF.

The chain couples TRBV30 to TRBJ1-6, with TRBD1 as a possible D gene (5 bases). CDR3 length: 15 amino acids. The V gene lost 2 bases and the J gene lost 1 base, with 9 bases spanning the gap. In germline, CDR1 is GTSNPN, CDR2 SVGIG (reference sequence). This chain's CDR3 is CAWSRGASYNSPLHF. The CDR3 DNA sequence: TGTGCCTGGAGTCGGGGCGCGTCCTATAATTCACCCCTCCACTTT. Using reference TRBV30 and TRBJ1-6 for the parts outside the CDR3, the full variable domain is SQTIHQWPATLVQPVGSPLSLECTVEGTSNPNLYWYRQAAGRGLQLLFYSVGIGQISSEVPQNLSASRPQDRQFILSSKKLLLSDSGFYLCAWSRGASYNSPLHFGNGTRLTVT.

The chain is built from TRBV28 and TRBJ2-7; a possible D gene is TRBD1 (8 bases). The length of the CDR3 is 14 residues. Germline V gene data show CDR1 as MDHEN and CDR2 as SYDVKM. Trimming removed 4 bases at V and 5 bases at J, with 15 bases between. The CDR3 DNA is TGTGCCAGCAGTTATTACAGGGGGGGCCACGAGCAGTACTTC. Encoded protein: CASSYYRGGHEQYF.

The sample holds a few counts of this clone. Other DNA sequences from this sample encode an identical CDR3 as well. CDR3 sequence: CAPSDGGARVGSSYNEQFF. The CDR3 nucleotides are TGTGCCCCCAGTGATGGGGGGGCGCGGGTGGGGAGCTCCTACAATGAGCAGTTCTTC. V gene TRBV2 combines with J gene TRBJ2-1; D is perhaps TRBD2 (7 bases). V gave up 11 bases and J gave up 0 bases, with 29 bases separating them. CDR1 SNHLY and CDR2 FYNNEI come from the germline V gene. CDR3 length: 19 amino acids.

This chain uses TRBV5-6 with TRBJ2-2; 7 bases match TRBD1. V shed 0 bases, J shed 3 bases, and the junction held 11 bases outside the gene matches. Germline CDR1 and CDR2: SGHDT and YYEEEE. The CDR3 spans 18 residues. CDR3 in amino acids: CASSLVGYTGQYTGELFF. CDR3 DNA sequence: TGTGCCAGCAGCTTGGTGGGATACACGGGACAGTACACCGGGGAGCTGTTTTTT.

The chain carries TRBV5-6 and TRBJ2-2, with TRBD2 identical over 8 bases. Per the germline V gene, CDR1 is SGHDT and CDR2 is YYEEEE. The CDR3 spans 19 residues. V trimming: 0 bases; J trimming: 3 bases; junction bases outside the gene matches: 13. CDR3 DNA sequence: TGTGCCAGCAGCTTGGAGTTAGCGGGGCTTCCTTCGCACACCGGGGAGCTGTTTTTT. This gives the protein CASSLELAGLPSHTGELFF.

The chain recombines TRBV21-1 with TRBJ1-2; no DNA check was done on the table's D call, TRBD1. TRBV21-1 is a listed pseudogene. The CDR3 runs to 19 residues. The CDR3: CASSKDRTGGDHCYYGYTF. The DNA of the CDR3 is TGTGCCAGCAGCAAAGACAGGACAGGGGGCGACCACTGTTACTATGGCTACACCTTC.

The chain joins TRBV6-7 to TRBJ2-4, with a possible D match to TRBD1 (6 bases). TRBV6-7 is an ORF, and what it does is uncertain. V lost 2 bases to trimming and J lost 8 bases, with 16 bases between them. The length of the CDR3 is 15 residues. The CDR3 reads CASSYADSHLYIQYF. The CDR3, as DNA: TGTGCCAGCAGTTACGCGGACAGCCATCTTTACATTCAGTACTTC.

The CDR3 bases are TGTGCCAGCAGCCCCGGGACTAGCGGGACGTCCTACAATGAGCAGTTCTTC. It is translated as CASSPGTSGTSYNEQFF. This sequence joins TRBV7-9 and TRBJ2-1; 13 bases are shared with TRBD2. The CDR3 runs to 17 residues. Germline V gene sequence: CDR1 SEHNR, CDR2 FQNEAQ (reference sequence). The V segment lost 5 bases and the J segment 1 base; nucleotides outside the gene matches: 5.

The chain links TRBV3-1 (or the pseudogene TRBV3-2) to TRBJ2-1; a weak D match, TRBD2 (6 bases). Trimming shortened V by 5 bases and J by 3 bases, and 8 bases separated the two germline ends. The germline V gene encodes CDR1 LGHDT and CDR2 YNNKEL (reference sequence). The CDR3 length is 13 residues. The CDR3 DNA follows: TGTGCCAGCAGCTCTAGCGTCTACAATGAGCAGTTCTTC. This codes for CASSSSVYNEQFF.

The chain employs TRBV3-1 (or the pseudogene TRBV3-2) and TRBJ2-2, with 11 bases matching TRBD2. V shed 5 bases, J shed 2 bases, and the junction held 4 bases outside the gene matches. The CDR3 is 16 amino acids. The germline V gene has CDR1 LGHDT and CDR2 YNNKEL (reference sequence). The CDR3 nucleotides are TGTGCCAGCAGCTCCGGGACTAGCGGCAACACCGGGGAGCTGTTTTTT. It yields the protein CASSSGTSGNTGELFF.

The chain employs TRBV21-1 and TRBJ2-4; the table assigns TRBD2, which was not confirmed against the DNA. TRBV21-1 is given as a pseudogene. The CDR3 runs to 20 residues. CDR3 protein: CASSKALRKSAGMAKNIQYF. The CDR3 nucleotides read TGTGCCAGCAGCAAAGCGCTGAGAAAGTCGGCGGGGATGGCCAAAAACATTCAGTACTTC.

The chain employs TRBV5-1 and TRBJ2-1; D possibly corresponds to TRBD2 (6 bases). The germline V gene has CDR1 SGHRS and CDR2 YFSETQ. There are 13 residues in the CDR3. V was pared by 0 bases and J by 6 bases, with 7 bases between. CDR3 loop: CASSLAGGNEQFF. The CDR3 coding sequence is TGCGCCAGCAGCTTGGCCGGGGGCAATGAGCAGTTCTTC.

This clone was observed a handful of times. The chain couples TRBV7-3 to TRBJ2-6; D might be TRBD1 (5 bases). V gave up 2 bases and J gave up 2 bases, with 7 bases separating them. The CDR3 loop spans 15 amino acids. Germline CDR1 is SGHTA and CDR2 is FQGTGA. The CDR3 DNA follows: TGTGCCAGCAGCTTACAGGGCACTGGGGCCAACGTCCTGACTTTC. It encodes CASSLQGTGANVLTF.

This clone was observed a handful of times. The chain recombines TRBV6-2 or TRBV6-3 with TRBJ2-2; possibly TRBD1 or TRBD2 for D (6 bases each). This CDR3 spans 16 amino acids. Germline CDR1 reads MNHEY; CDR2 reads SVGEGT. V was trimmed by 6 bases and J by 5 bases, leaving 19 bases between them. CDR3 in amino acids: CASSHGGGRVTGELFF. CDR3 sequence (DNA): TGTGCCAGCAGCCATGGAGGGGGAAGGGTGACCGGGGAGCTGTTTTTT.

V and J are TRBV5-1 and TRBJ1-4, with 7 bases matching TRBD1. Germline V gives CDR1 SGHRS, CDR2 YFSETQ. The CDR3 has 16 amino acids. The trim removed 3 bases at V and 5 bases at J, leaving 10 bases unmatched. The CDR3 DNA reads TGCGCCAGCAGCTCGAGGACAGGAGCTCCCAATGAAAAACTGTTTTTT. Translating it yields CASSSRTGAPNEKLFF.

The rearrangement joins TRBV6-5 to TRBJ1-3; D gene unclear. The CDR3 runs 15 residues. The germline V gene encodes CDR1 MNHEY and CDR2 SVGAGI. V was clipped by 5 bases and J by 0 bases, with 11 bases between them. Here the CDR3 reads CASSPGRVSGNTIYF. CDR3 sequence (DNA): TGTGCCAGCAGTCCTGGACGGGTCTCTGGAAACACCATATATTTT.

V gene TRBV5-1 combines with J gene TRBJ2-2, with D perhaps TRBD2 (6 bases). This CDR3 region has 14 residues. V lost 3 bases and J lost 3, with 9 bases in between. Germline V CDR1 and CDR2: SGHRS, YFSETQ. The CDR3 here is CASSYSGHTGELFF. The CDR3 DNA reads TGCGCCAGCAGCTATAGCGGCCACACCGGGGAGCTGTTTTTT.

A remark on this clone: At the DNA level, this CDR3 is encoded by other sequences in the same sample as well. The gene calls are TRBV2 and TRBJ2-1; a possible D gene is TRBD2 (7 bases). Germline-derived CDR1 and CDR2 are SNHLY and FYNNEI. The CDR3 contains 19 residues. CDR3 sequence reads: CPRCDGGARVGSSYNEQFF. The CDR3 region has the DNA TGTCCCCGCTGTGATGGGGGGGCGCGGGTGGGGAGCTCCTACAATGAGCAGTTCTTC. Using reference TRBV2 and TRBJ2-1 for the parts outside the CDR3, the full variable domain is EPEVTQTPSHQVTQMGQEVILRCVPISNHLYFYWYRQILGQKVEFLVSFYNNEISEKSEIFDDQFSVERPDGSNFTLKIRSTKLEDSAMYFCPRCDGGARVGSSYNEQFFGPGTRLTVL.

V is TRBV27 and J is TRBJ2-7; TRBD2 matches at 9 bases. CDR3 length: 19 residues. J was trimmed by 0 bases and V by 2 bases; bases with no gene match: 14. Germline V gene sequence: CDR1 MNHEY, CDR2 SMNVEV (reference sequence). DNA for the CDR3: TGTGCCAGCAGTTTAACAGGGAGCTTTGCGGGAGGGCTCTCCTACGAGCAGTACTTC. Translation: CASSLTGSFAGGLSYEQYF.

V is TRBV5-6 and J is TRBJ1-2, with D maybe TRBD1 (5 bases). The germline V and J ends were trimmed by 1 base and 0 bases, with 16 bases remaining between them. Germline loops: CDR1 SGHDT, CDR2 YYEEEE. The CDR3 length is 17 residues. CDR3 region: CASSLRGWGMSNYGYTF. The CDR3 region has the DNA TGTGCCAGCAGCTTGAGAGGGTGGGGGATGTCTAACTATGGCTACACCTTC.

The chain carries TRBV4-1 and TRBJ1-1; 8 bases fit TRBD1. CDR3 length: 16 residues. J gave up 8 bases and V 4 bases, and 15 bases lay outside the gene matches. From germline, CDR1 is MGHRA and CDR2 YSYEKL. The CDR3 DNA is TGCGCCAGCAGCCTGACCATTACCAGGGGGCTTAGGGAAGCTTTCTTT. As protein: CASSLTITRGLREAFF.

The chain has TRBV6-2 or TRBV6-3 and TRBJ2-6; D is possibly TRBD2 (5 bases). The CDR3 sequence is 16 residues long. Looked up from germline, CDR1 is MNHEY and CDR2 is SVGEGT. V lost 2 bases, J lost 2 bases, and 10 bases lay in between. This CDR3 reads CASSYGREPGANVLTF. Written as DNA, the CDR3 is TGTGCCAGCAGTTACGGCCGGGAACCTGGGGCCAACGTCCTGACTTTC.